Detailed here is one TCR beta chain. These data originate in a study of control samples from healthy donors and cancer patients. Per the germline V gene, CDR1 is LNHDA and CDR2 is SQIVND (reference sequence). Trimming took off 5 bases at V and 6 bases at J, with 13 bases between the two ends. The CDR3 has 13 residues. Sequencing was performed with immunoSEQ multiplex PCR; in TCRdb, only in-frame clones are kept and a portion is missing. The sample has 210,000 or so clones, 91% seen once. Input material: blood. The sequence derives from a man aged 30-40 years in good health. The gene calls are TRBV19 and TRBJ1-2; D unclear. CDR3 amino acids: CASSPLYTDGYTF. As DNA, the CDR3 is TGTGCCAGTAGTCCCCTCTACACGGATGGCTACACCTTC. Full variable domain (outside the CDR3, taken from reference TRBV19 and TRBJ1-2): DGGITQSPKYLFRKEGQNVTLSCEQNLNHDAMYWYRQDPGQGLRLIYYSQIVNDFQKGDIAEGYSVSREKKESFPLTVTSAQKNPTAFYLCASSPLYTDGYTFGSGTRLTVV.